These 19 T cell receptor beta chains were sequenced from one sample in a study of regulatory T cells in long-lasting Graves disease. HTBI primers from iRepertoire and Arm-PCR of CDR3 regions yielded the TCR beta libraries. TCRdb re-analysed the multiplex PCR reads in MiXCR, keeping a single row per CDR3 protein. This sample has about 460,000 distinct CDR3 sequences; 14% occur once, and the top ten carry 17%. Time point here: newly diagnosed GD, antithyroid drugs for less than 3 months. RNA isolated from PBMCs was used to make the TCR library. The same data also contributed to another study, on T cells in Graves' hyperthyroidism and ophthalmopathy.

The input for sequencing was peripheral blood mononuclear cells (PBMCs), taken at new diagnosis, from a patient treated with antithyroid drugs. The receptor source for this set is a woman between 45 and 65 years old with Graves disease.

This clonotype was seen a handful of times. The chain uses TRBV6-1 and TRBJ2-2, with 8 bases aligning to TRBD2. Germline V gene lookup returns CDR1 MNHNS and CDR2 SASEGT. The CDR3 runs 13 residues. The junction had 3 bases not matched to a gene; V was cut back by 8 bases and J by 4 bases. The CDR3: CASPGGTTGELFF. The CDR3 nucleotides are TGTGCCAGCCCGGGGGGGACCACCGGGGAGCTGTTTTTT.

Ten or more counts support this clonotype. The rearrangement links TRBV20-1 to TRBJ2-5; D gene ambiguous. Germline CDR1 reads DFQATT; CDR2 reads SNEGSKA (reference sequence). The CDR3 is made up of 11 amino acids. Trimming took off 4 bases at V and 5 bases at J, with 8 bases between the two ends. In DNA, the CDR3 is TGCAGTGCTACGAGTGTGGAGACCCAGTACTTC. It is translated as CSATSVETQYF.

Worth noting for this clonotype: This may be a read error, as it is one base from a much larger clone. The chain carries TRBV3-1 and TRBJ2-1, with 9 nucleotides matching TRBD2. The CDR3 has 14 amino acids. Trimming took 3 bases from V and 7 from J; bases not matched to a gene: 4. The germline V gene has CDR1 LGHDT and CDR2 YNNKEL (reference sequence). CDR3 nucleotide sequence: TGTGCCAGCAGCCAGCGGGAGGGGGAGAATGAGCAGTTCTTC. Translating gives CASSQREGENEQFF.

This clonotype was observed at least ten times. J is TRBJ2-1 and V is TRBV10-2; 13 bases agree with TRBD2. The germline gives CDR1 WSHSY, CDR2 SAAADI. J lost 0 bases, V lost 6 bases, and 8 bases had no gene match. The CDR3 consists of 18 residues. The CDR3 DNA reads as TGCGCCAGCAGCGGGGGACTAGCGGGAACAAGCTCCTACAATGAGCAGTTCTTC. Translating it yields CASSGGLAGTSSYNEQFF.

This clonotype came up a few times. V and J are TRBV24-1 and TRBJ2-2; no firm D call. Germline CDR1 reads KGHDR; CDR2 reads SFDVKD. V was shortened by 1 base and J by 7 bases, with 6 bases between the two germline ends. This CDR3 spans 13 amino acids. The CDR3 here is CATSDFGIGELFF. DNA for the CDR3: TGTGCCACCAGTGATTTTGGGATCGGGGAGCTGTTTTTT.

Ten or more counts support this clonotype. This chain links TRBV7-9 with TRBJ2-1; 10 positions match TRBD2. The CDR3 covers 15 residues. The germline gives CDR1 SEHNR, CDR2 FQNEAQ (reference sequence). V lost 4 bases to trimming and J lost 9 bases; unmatched junction nucleotides: 9. The CDR3 DNA sequence: TGTGCCAGCAGCTATGTAGGACAGCGGGGGGGTGAGCAGTTCTTC. Its protein is CASSYVGQRGGEQFF.

The rearrangement uses TRBV29-1 and TRBJ2-7; possibly TRBD1 for D (6 bases). CDR1 is SQVTM and CDR2 is ANQGSEA in the germline V gene. This CDR3 has 13 residues. The germline V and J ends were trimmed by 3 bases and 2 bases, with 11 bases remaining between them. CDR3 DNA: TGCAGCGTTGAGCCGGCAGGGGCCTACGAGCAGTACTTC. This gives the protein CSVEPAGAYEQYF.

The chain couples TRBV20-1 to TRBJ1-5, with unresolved D. Germline CDR1 and CDR2: DFQATT and SNEGSKA (reference sequence). Trimming stripped 0 bases from V and 9 bases from J, with 24 bases between. The CDR3 is 17 amino acids. CDR3 residues: CSAREFVAAAVERPQHF. In DNA form, the CDR3 reads TGCAGTGCTAGAGAGTTTGTTGCGGCGGCGGTCGAACGGCCCCAGCATTTT.

V usage is TRBV7-2 and J usage is TRBJ1-5; no reliable D call. The CDR3 contains 14 residues. From germline, CDR1 is SGHTA and CDR2 FQGNSA. Trimming removed 8 bases from V and 5 bases from J, with 16 bases in between. This chain's CDR3 is CASGPSAGYQPQHF. The CDR3 DNA is TGTGCCAGCGGACCATCCGCTGGTTATCAGCCCCAGCATTTT.

The chain uses TRBV3-1 and TRBJ2-1; D gene ambiguous. In germline, CDR1 is LGHDT, CDR2 YNNKEL (reference sequence). The CDR3 has 16 amino acids. V shed 3 bases and J shed 0 bases, with 12 bases lying between them. The chain's CDR3 is CASSQRKISSYNEQFF. CDR3 in DNA: TGTGCCAGCAGCCAGAGAAAGATAAGCTCCTACAATGAGCAGTTCTTC.

This clonotype has a count of ten or more. The rearrangement joins TRBV2 to TRBJ2-3; D is perhaps TRBD2 (6 bases). CDR1 is SNHLY and CDR2 is FYNNEI in the germline V gene. The length of the CDR3 is 13 residues. Trimming removed 7 bases at V and 5 bases at J, with 13 bases between. CDR3 DNA sequence: TGTGCCAGCAATAGAGGAGGGGTAGATACGCAGTATTTT. Its protein is CASNRGGVDTQYF.

This clonotype showed up many times. The chain has TRBV12-3 or TRBV12-4 and TRBJ2-7; D assignment may be TRBD1 or TRBD2 (5 bases each). V lost 1 base to trimming and J lost 9 bases, with 10 bases between them. This CDR3 has 12 amino acids. The DNA of the CDR3 is TGTGCCAGCAGTTTAGGGGGACCCGGGCAGTACTTC. Protein product: CASSLGGPGQYF.

This clonotype came up a few times. This chain connects TRBV20-1 to TRBJ2-7, with 10 bases lining up with TRBD2. Per the germline V gene, CDR1 is DFQATT and CDR2 is SNEGSKA (reference sequence). The CDR3 has 14 residues. Trimming at V came to 4 bases and at J to 5 bases, leaving 8 bases not matched to a gene. The CDR3 reads CSAKGLAEEDEQYF. The CDR3 bases are TGCAGTGCTAAAGGACTAGCGGAAGAAGACGAGCAGTACTTC.

The J gene is TRBJ2-2, the V gene TRBV11-2; the D gene is possibly TRBD1 (6 bases). Germline CDR1 is SGHAT and CDR2 is FQNNGV. This CDR3 region has 16 residues. The V end lost 6 bases, the J end lost 2 bases, and 16 bases lay between the germline ends. The CDR3 sequence: CASSPSGRGNTGELFF. The CDR3 DNA reads as TGTGCCAGCAGTCCGTCGGGCAGGGGTAACACCGGGGAGCTGTTTTTT.

Many counts were recorded for this clonotype. The chain is built from TRBV5-1 and TRBJ2-1, with D uncertain. This CDR3 spans 12 amino acids. Germline CDR1 reads SGHRS; CDR2 reads YFSETQ. Trimming left V 6 bases short and J 4 bases short, with 8 bases between. As DNA, the CDR3 is TGCGCCAGCAAAGACCTTTACAATGAGCAGTTCTTC. It specifies CASKDLYNEQFF. The full variable domain, in which reference TRBV5-1 and TRBJ2-1 provide the parts outside the CDR3, is KAGVTQTPRYLIKTRGQQVTLSCSPISGHRSVSWYQQTPGQGLQFLFEYFSETQRNKGNFPGRFSGRQFSNSRSEMNVSTLELGDSALYLCASKDLYNEQFFGPGTRLTVL.

In this sample, this clonotype turned up many times. V is TRBV3-1 and J is TRBJ1-1; D may be TRBD1 (5 bases). The CDR3 spans 13 residues. Trimming took off 7 bases at V and 4 bases at J, with 13 bases between the two ends. Germline CDR1 is LGHDT and CDR2 is YNNKEL (reference sequence). The DNA for the CDR3 is TGTGCCAGCAACCCAAGGGGAGGCACTGAAGCTTTCTTT. Encoded protein: CASNPRGGTEAFF.

With respect to this clonotype: The conserved phenylalanine or tryptophan normally closing the CDR3 is absent here, so this likely arose from a read error. The J gene is TRBJ2-5, the V gene TRBV12-5, with 7 bases matching TRBD1. Germline V gene data show CDR1 as LGHNT and CDR2 as FRNRAP. V was clipped by 1 base and J by 1 base; unmatched bases: 6. The CDR3 spans 16 residues. CDR3 in DNA: TGTGCTAGTGGTTTGGGGGGGACAGTGGGCCAAGAGACCCAGTACCTC. Translating it yields CASGLGGTVGQETQYL.

This clonotype was seen at least ten times. V is TRBV27 and J is TRBJ2-7; 9 positions agree with TRBD2. V was pared by 7 bases and J by 3 bases, with 7 bases of the junction left unmatched. From germline, CDR1 is MNHEY and CDR2 SMNVEV (reference sequence). The CDR3 sequence is 14 residues long. CDR3 in amino acids: CASKVAGAFYEQYF. CDR3 DNA sequence: TGTGCCAGCAAAGTAGCGGGAGCCTTCTACGAGCAGTACTTC.

This clonotype was counted ten times or more. V gene TRBV6-2 or TRBV6-3 combines with J gene TRBJ2-1; D uncertain. The V end lost 7 bases, the J end lost 7 bases, and 17 bases lay between the germline ends. CDR3 length: 14 amino acids. The germline V gene has CDR1 MNHEY and CDR2 SVGEGT. The CDR3 spells CASTRLGPNNEQFF. CDR3 bases: TGTGCCAGCACCCGCCTCGGCCCGAATAATGAGCAGTTCTTC.